These 16 T cell receptor beta chains came from one sample sequenced in a study of CD8+ T cells in alopecia areata. Extraction and reverse transcription of RNA yielded cDNA as the sequencing template. Only in-frame clones appear in the TCRdb table, and some are missing; sequencing was by immunoSEQ multiplex PCR. The sample lists some 99,000 clones; under 45% were seen once. The material sequenced was CD4+ T cells sorted from blood. All receptors derive from a human donor with alopecia areata.

The genes are TRBV20-1 and TRBJ2-5; TRBD2 might be the D (5 bases). The CDR3 length is 11 residues. Germline V gene lookup returns CDR1 DFQATT and CDR2 SNEGSKA (reference sequence). This CDR3 is CRGAAGETQYF. The CDR3 nucleotides read TGCAGGGGCGCGGCGGGAGAGACCCAGTACTTC.

V is TRBV2 and J is TRBJ2-7; 9 bases are shared with TRBD1. The length of the CDR3 is 16 residues. The V gene end was trimmed by 6 bases and the J gene end by 4 bases; junction bases not matched to a gene: 13. CDR1 is SNHLY, CDR2 FYNNEI, per germline. The DNA of the CDR3 is TGTGCCAGCAGCCCTCCACAGGACAGGGGCGCGTACGAGCAGTACTTC. Protein sequence: CASSPPQDRGAYEQYF.

The table lists this clone with a few counts. The chain couples TRBV4-3 to TRBJ2-7; D gene unclear. V was pared by 0 bases and J by 4 bases, with 10 bases between. The CDR3 runs to 14 residues. From germline, CDR1 is LGHNA and CDR2 YSLEER. CDR3 nucleotide sequence: TGCGCCAGCAGCCAAGAATCGACTGGGTACGAGCAGTACTTC. Protein sequence: CASSQESTGYEQYF.

This clone was seen only a few times. The chain employs TRBV29-1 and TRBJ2-5, with TRBD1 matching over 7 bases. The CDR3 is made up of 14 amino acids. V trimming: 0 bases; J trimming: 4 bases; junction bases outside the gene matches: 5. CDR1 SQVTM and CDR2 ANQGSEA come from the germline V gene. CDR3 loop: CSVEEDREAETQYF. Here the CDR3 DNA reads TGCAGCGTTGAAGAAGACAGGGAAGCAGAGACCCAGTACTTC.

This rearrangement joins TRBV29-1 to TRBJ2-1; a possible D gene is TRBD1 (6 bases). V was shortened by 0 bases and J by 2 bases, with 17 bases between the two germline ends. CDR3 length: 17 residues. Germline V CDR1 and CDR2: SQVTM, ANQGSEA. CDR3 region: CSVEEFDLTGTYNEQFF. The CDR3 nucleotides read TGCAGCGTTGAAGAGTTCGACCTCACAGGGACCTACAATGAGCAGTTCTTC.

The chain is built from TRBV30 and TRBJ1-2; D unclear. The ends were cut back, 4 bases at V and 8 bases at J, with 17 bases in the middle. The CDR3 extends over 13 amino acids. Germline CDR1 reads GTSNPN; CDR2 reads SVGIG (reference sequence). The CDR3 bases are TGTGCCTGGACTCCCGCCAGCTTACGGGGCTACACCTTC. Its protein product is CAWTPASLRGYTF.

In regard to this clone: The same CDR3 is also encoded by other DNA sequences in this sample. The rearrangement uses TRBV29-1 and TRBJ2-7; D gene uncertain. In germline, CDR1 is SQVTM, CDR2 ANQGSEA. The V end lost 6 bases, the J end lost 0 bases, and 9 bases lay between the germline ends. There are 12 residues in the CDR3. CDR3 DNA: TGCAGCGTCAGGACGAGCTCCTACGAGCAGTACTTC. It encodes CSVRTSSYEQYF.

This clone turned up a few times. This rearrangement joins TRBV7-2 to TRBJ2-7; TRBD2 might be the D (6 bases). The CDR3 is 16 amino acids. Germline-derived CDR1 and CDR2 are SGHTA and FQGNSA. With 3 bases removed from V and 2 bases from J, the gap between germline ends came to 17 bases. The CDR3 region is CASSLNPGAITYEQYF. In nucleotides, the CDR3 is TGTGCCAGCAGCTTGAATCCGGGAGCCATTACCTACGAGCAGTACTTC.

This clone was seen a few times. V gene TRBV29-1 combines with J gene TRBJ2-1; maybe TRBD2 (6 bases). Germline V lookup: CDR1 SQVTM, CDR2 ANQGSEA. Trimming took off 7 bases at V and 13 bases at J, with 17 bases between the two ends. The CDR3 length is 11 residues. CDR3: CSASFSGPQFF. In DNA, the CDR3 is TGCAGCGCAAGTTTTAGCGGACCTCAGTTCTTC.

This clone has only a few counts. The V call is TRBV27, the J call TRBJ2-7, with D hard to call. The germline CDR1 and CDR2 sequences are MNHEY and SMNVEV (reference sequence). The CDR3 loop spans 13 amino acids. Trimming left V 3 bases short and J 3 bases short, with 9 bases between. CDR3: CASSLGLNYEQYF. CDR3 sequence (DNA): TGTGCCAGCAGTTTGGGTCTGAACTACGAGCAGTACTTC.

The rearrangement joins TRBV29-1 to TRBJ2-1, with 9 bases identical to TRBD2. The germline CDR1 and CDR2 sequences are SQVTM and ANQGSEA. This CDR3 is 14 amino acids long. Germline trimming cut 4 bases from V and 6 bases from J; bases unmatched to any gene: 7. The CDR3 loop reads CSVVLSGRTNEQFF. CDR3 coding DNA: TGCAGCGTTGTTCTCAGCGGGAGGACCAATGAGCAGTTCTTC.

The rearrangement links TRBV20-1 to TRBJ2-7; weak D call: TRBD1 (6 bases). CDR1 DFQATT and CDR2 SNEGSKA come from the germline V gene (reference sequence). The germline V and J ends were trimmed by 6 bases and 5 bases, with 8 bases remaining between them. CDR3 size: 10 residues. The CDR3 spells CSAWDNEQYF. CDR3 nucleotide sequence: TGCAGTGCGTGGGACAACGAGCAGTACTTC.

The chain combines TRBV29-1 with TRBJ2-3; 14 positions agree with TRBD2. V was pared by 7 bases and J by 4 bases, with 10 bases of the junction left unmatched. The CDR3 is made up of 16 amino acids. Germline lookup yields CDR1 SQVTM and CDR2 ANQGSEA. In DNA form, the CDR3 reads TGCAGCGCAGGGACTAGCGGGAGTTCTCTCGCAGATACGCAGTATTTT. Its translation is CSAGTSGSSLADTQYF.

This clone has more than one count but fewer than ten. The genes are TRBV29-1 and TRBJ2-5, with 10 positions matching TRBD2. Germline CDR1 is SQVTM and CDR2 is ANQGSEA. This CDR3 has 13 amino acids. CDR3 in DNA: TGCGGAGGGAGGCTAGCGGGAGTGGAGACCCAGTACTTC. Amino acids: CGGRLAGVETQYF.

The CDR3 nucleotides read TGTGCCAGCAGCCTTAACAGGGTTGACCAAGAGACCCAGTACTTC. It yields the protein CASSLNRVDQETQYF. The chain uses TRBV9 and TRBJ2-5; D might be TRBD1 (6 bases). CDR1 and CDR2 from the germline V gene are SGDLS and YYNGEE. V shed 4 bases and J shed 0 bases, with 13 bases lying between them. The CDR3 extends over 15 amino acids. The entire variable domain, with the rest obtained from reference TRBV9 and TRBJ2-5, is as follows: DSGVTQTPKHLITATGQRVTLRCSPRSGDLSVYWYQQSLDQGLQFLIQYYNGEERAKGNILERFSAQQFPDLHSELNLSSLELGDSALYFCASSLNRVDQETQYFGPGTRLLVL.

The genes are TRBV7-8 and TRBJ2-1; 9 nucleotides align to TRBD2. The V and J ends lost 6 bases and 7 bases, in that order; junction bases with no gene match: 10. The CDR3 spans 15 residues. Germline loops: CDR1 SGHVS, CDR2 FQNEAQ. CDR3 bases: TGTGCCAGCAGATCCATAGCGGGAGTATCAAATGAGCAGTTCTTC. Its protein product is CASRSIAGVSNEQFF.